These 27 T cell receptor beta chains were all obtained from the same sample, sequenced in a study of a mutant IDH1 vaccine in newly diagnosed glioma. Indicated time point: week 11, during vaccination. Topical imiquimod was applied with each vaccine dose, which held 300 ug of mutant IDH1 20-mer peptide. Their specific antigens are unknown. Some clones are missing from TCRdb's copy, which holds only in-frame ones; the method was immunoSEQ multiplex PCR. The sample yields fewer than 75,000 clones, about 88% seen once. The input for sequencing was PBMCs, taken from a glioma patient whose treatment included an IDH1 peptide vaccine. Receptor source: a woman in her fifties or sixties with glioma.

V gene TRBV5-4 combines with J gene TRBJ1-2; TRBD1 aligns across 8 bases. The CDR3 covers 13 residues. Germline loops: CDR1 SGHNT, CDR2 YYREEE (reference sequence). Unmatched junction bases numbered 6, after V lost 4 bases and J lost 7 bases. Written as DNA, the CDR3 is TGTGCCAGCAGCGGGGGACAGGAATCTGGCTACACCTTC. This encodes CASSGGQESGYTF.

J is TRBJ2-7 and V is TRBV28; perhaps TRBD1 as D (6 bases). The V and J ends lost 6 bases and 7 bases respectively, with 13 bases between them. The length of the CDR3 is 12 residues. The germline gives CDR1 MDHEN, CDR2 SYDVKM. The CDR3 protein is CASSLQGSEQYF. The CDR3 coding sequence is TGTGCCAGCAGCCTACAGGGTTCTGAGCAGTACTTC.

The chain couples TRBV15 to TRBJ2-7, with D perhaps matching TRBD1 or TRBD2 (6 bases each). V was shortened by 0 bases and J by 6 bases, with 12 bases between the two germline ends. Germline CDR1 reads LNHNV; CDR2 reads YYDKDF (reference sequence). The CDR3 runs to 14 residues. In nucleotides, the CDR3 is TGTGCCACCAGCAGAGATCCGGGGGCGGGCGAGCAGTACTTC. Translating gives CATSRDPGAGEQYF.

To note about this clone: Germline is not matched at one junction end, which may reflect a read error. V and J are TRBV5-1 and TRBJ1-2; a possible D gene is TRBD1 (5 bases). Germline V gene data show CDR1 as SGHRS and CDR2 as YFSETQ. The CDR3 is 13 amino acids. As DNA, the CDR3 is TGCGCCACCAGCGCCGGGGCAGGCTATGGCTACACCTTC. It codes for CATSAGAGYGYTF.

This clone was picked up a small number of times. The chain has TRBV5-1 and TRBJ1-1; a possible D gene is TRBD1 (5 bases). The germline V and J ends were trimmed by 5 bases and 2 bases, with 10 bases remaining between them. This CDR3 has 13 residues. CDR1 SGHRS and CDR2 YFSETQ come from the germline V gene. The DNA for the CDR3 is TGCGCCAGCAGGAACACAGGTAACACTGAAGCTTTCTTT. Its translation is CASRNTGNTEAFF. The full variable domain, completed using reference TRBV5-1 and TRBJ1-1, is KAGVTQTPRYLIKTRGQQVTLSCSPISGHRSVSWYQQTPGQGLQFLFEYFSETQRNKGNFPGRFSGRQFSNSRSEMNVSTLELGDSALYLCASRNTGNTEAFFGQGTRLTVV.

The chain links TRBV7-2 to TRBJ1-4, with 10 bases identical to TRBD1. The CDR3 has 16 amino acids. Germline loops: CDR1 SGHTA, CDR2 FQGNSA. With 1 base clipped from V and 8 bases from J, the junction kept 7 bases outside the gene matches. The CDR3: CASSLVSGQGGEKLFF. For the CDR3, the DNA is TGTGCCAGCAGCTTAGTCTCCGGACAGGGGGGAGAAAAACTGTTTTTT.

The chain combines TRBV7-9 with TRBJ2-2, with D possibly matching TRBD2 (6 bases). CDR3 length: 15 amino acids. The V and J ends lost 5 bases and 3 bases respectively, with 13 bases between them. CDR1 and CDR2 (germline): SEHNR, FQNEAQ (reference sequence). The CDR3: CASSIRPGDTGELFF. The CDR3 coding sequence is TGTGCCAGCAGCATACGTCCGGGAGACACCGGGGAGCTGTTTTTT.

The CDR3 sequence is CASNQGNEDTQYF. The CDR3, as DNA: TGCGCCAGCAACCAGGGGAATGAAGATACGCAGTATTTT. The chain joins TRBV4-1 to TRBJ2-3; possible D gene TRBD1, 6 bases. The CDR3 has 13 residues. V lost 7 bases, J lost 5 bases, and 13 bases lay in between. Germline CDR1 and CDR2: MGHRA and YSYEKL.

This clone appeared once. This chain connects TRBV20-1 to TRBJ2-1; D is unclear. Germline V gives CDR1 DFQATT, CDR2 SNEGSKA (reference sequence). This CDR3 comprises 11 residues. The ends were cut back, 5 bases at V and 2 bases at J, with 4 bases in the middle. CDR3 nucleotide sequence: TGCAGTGCTTATACCTACAATGAGCAGTTCTTC. Translated, it gives CSAYTYNEQFF.

This chain joins TRBV5-5 and TRBJ2-7; D unresolved. Germline CDR1 is SGHKS and CDR2 is YYEKEE (reference sequence). Trimming removed 2 bases at V and 2 bases at J, with 11 bases between. The CDR3 contains 14 residues. This CDR3 reads CASSFLAGAYEQYF. DNA for the CDR3: TGTGCCAGCAGCTTCCTGGCAGGAGCCTACGAGCAGTACTTC. The full variable domain, rest sourced from reference TRBV5-5 and TRBJ2-7, is DAGVTQSPTHLIKTRGQQVTLRCSPISGHKSVSWYQQVLGQGPQFIFQYYEKEERGRGNFPDRFSARQFPNYSSELNVNALLLGDSALYLCASSFLAGAYEQYFGPGTRLTVT.

The rearrangement links TRBV5-5 to TRBJ2-2; possible D gene TRBD1, 6 bases. The CDR3 spans 15 residues. Germline V gene lookup returns CDR1 SGHKS and CDR2 YYEKEE (reference sequence). The ends were cut back, 1 base at V and 12 bases at J, with 19 bases in the middle. In DNA, the CDR3 is TGTGCCAGCAGCTTGCTGGAACAGGGATACGAAAAGCTGTTTTTT. It translates to CASSLLEQGYEKLFF.

The V gene is TRBV5-3, the J gene TRBJ1-1, with no clear D. TRBV5-3 is classed as an ORF, of uncertain function. The CDR3 has 14 residues. V was cut by 5 bases and J by 5 bases, with 16 bases left in between. The CDR3 region has the DNA TGTGCCAGAAGACCCGACGGACGTGAAACTGAAGCTTTCTTT. This gives the protein CARRPDGRETEAFF.

The chain has TRBV2 and TRBJ2-7; tentative D call: TRBD2 (5 bases). Germline CDR1 reads SNHLY; CDR2 reads FYNNEI. The CDR3 is made up of 15 amino acids. Trimming took 1 base from V and 6 from J, leaving 16 bases between them. The DNA for the CDR3 is TGTGCCAGCAGTGAAGTGAGGGTAGCGCGACCCGAGCAGTACTTC. The encoded protein is CASSEVRVARPEQYF.

This clone appeared a few times. V usage is TRBV9 and J usage is TRBJ1-1; TRBD1 matches 11 bases. There are 14 residues in the CDR3. Unmatched junction bases numbered 2, after V lost 2 bases and J lost 5 bases. Germline V gene lookup returns CDR1 SGDLS and CDR2 YYNGEE. The CDR3 sequence is CASSVGTGGTEAFF. In DNA form, the CDR3 reads TGTGCCAGCAGCGTCGGGACAGGGGGGACTGAAGCTTTCTTT.

This chain connects TRBV5-6 to TRBJ1-5, with D unresolved. CDR3 length equals 15 residues. Between the trimmed V and J ends, which lost 4 bases and 2 bases, there was a span of 13 bases. Per the germline V gene, CDR1 is SGHDT and CDR2 is YYEEEE. Here the CDR3 DNA reads TGTGCCAGCAGCCGACAAGGACGGGGCAATCAGCCCCAGCATTTT. The encoded protein is CASSRQGRGNQPQHF.

The chain employs TRBV20-1 and TRBJ2-1; D uncertain. Trimming stripped 3 bases from V and 5 bases from J, with 5 bases between. Germline lookup yields CDR1 DFQATT and CDR2 SNEGSKA (reference sequence). This CDR3 region has 11 residues. CDR3 in DNA: TGCAGTGCTAGTCCCGACAATGAGCAGTTCTTC. Amino acid sequence: CSASPDNEQFF.

The chain joins TRBV7-9 to TRBJ1-1; D call uncertain. There are 13 residues in the CDR3. Germline V lookup: CDR1 SEHNR, CDR2 FQNEAQ (reference sequence). Trimming removed 3 bases at V and 4 bases at J, with 9 bases between. CDR3 loop: CASSFEGGTEAFF. The CDR3, as DNA: TGTGCCAGCAGCTTCGAAGGCGGCACTGAAGCTTTCTTT.

V gene TRBV6-1 combines with J gene TRBJ1-4, with D maybe TRBD1 (5 bases). CDR3 length: 13 residues. CDR1 is MNHNS, CDR2 SASEGT, per germline. V lost 8 bases, J lost 3 bases, and 10 bases lay in between. The CDR3 protein is CASGGGSNEKLFF. The CDR3 bases are TGTGCCAGCGGCGGGGGATCTAATGAAAAACTGTTTTTT.

The CDR3 nucleotides are TGTGCCAGCAGTACTTCACTCGTCGGGATATACGAGCAGTACTTC. This gives the protein CASSTSLVGIYEQYF. The chain employs TRBV6-5 and TRBJ2-7; D is possibly TRBD2 (5 bases). Germline V gene sequence: CDR1 MNHEY, CDR2 SVGAGI. Trimming pared 5 bases from V and 4 bases from J, leaving 18 bases between. The CDR3 is 15 residues long.

The chain joins TRBV18 to TRBJ1-5; TRBD1 might be the D (5 bases). Germline CDR1 and CDR2: KGHSH and LQKENI. The CDR3 totals 14 residues. V lost 1 base to trimming and J lost 1 base, with 5 bases between them. The CDR3 nucleotides read TGTGCCAGCTCACCACAGGGGAGCAATCAGCCCCAGCATTTT. Encoded protein: CASSPQGSNQPQHF. Supplemented by reference TRBV18 and TRBJ1-5, the full variable domain reads NAGVMQNPRHLVRRRGQEARLRCSPMKGHSHVYWYRQLPEEGLKFMVYLQKENIIDESGMPKERFSAEFPKEGPSILRIQQVVRGDSAAYFCASSPQGSNQPQHFGDGTRLSIL.

The rearrangement joins TRBV27 to TRBJ2-3; D unclear. Germline CDR1 reads MNHEY; CDR2 reads SMNVEV (reference sequence). Trimming cost V 3 bases and J 0 bases, with 1 base left between them. The CDR3 covers 12 residues. CDR3 coding DNA: TGTGCCAGCAGTTTTAGCACAGATACGCAGTATTTT. Encoded protein: CASSFSTDTQYF.

This chain links TRBV6-1 with TRBJ2-6, with a tentative D call TRBD1 (6 bases). Germline-derived CDR1 and CDR2 are MNHNS and SASEGT. The CDR3 runs to 15 residues. V gave up 6 bases and J gave up 0 bases, with 9 bases separating them. The CDR3 is CASRDSFSGANVLTF. DNA of the CDR3: TGTGCCAGCAGGGACAGTTTCTCTGGGGCCAACGTCCTGACTTTC.

The chain employs TRBV28 and TRBJ2-7; D unclear. The CDR3 sequence is 17 residues long. The V and J ends lost 5 bases and 2 bases respectively, with 22 bases between them. CDR1 and CDR2 from the germline V gene are MDHEN and SYDVKM. The CDR3 nucleotides read TGTGCCAGCAGTCGTACCCTCGGACGGATACCGACCTACGAGCAGTACTTC. Its translation is CASSRTLGRIPTYEQYF. The full variable domain, in which reference TRBV28 and TRBJ2-7 provide the parts outside the CDR3, is DVKVTQSSRYLVKRTGEKVFLECVQDMDHENMFWYRQDPGLGLRLIYFSYDVKMKEKGDIPEGYSVSREKKERFSLILESASTNQTSMYLCASSRTLGRIPTYEQYFGPGTRLTVT.

This clone was observed a few times. The CDR3 coding sequence is TGTGCCAGCAGCTTGCCAATGTCAAGCGGCTACACCTTC. Protein: CASSLPMSSGYTF. The chain links TRBV5-8 to TRBJ1-2; no definite D call. Looked up from germline, CDR1 is SGHTS and CDR2 is YDEGEE. Trimming removed 1 base at V and 8 bases at J, with 12 bases between. CDR3 size: 13 residues.

The chain couples TRBV7-6 to TRBJ1-1; tentative D call: TRBD1 (5 bases). From germline, CDR1 is SGHVS and CDR2 FNYEAQ. The V and J ends lost 0 bases and 5 bases respectively, with 10 bases between them. The CDR3 spans 14 residues. Here the CDR3 reads CASSLALRGTEAFF. The CDR3 nucleotides read TGTGCCAGCAGCTTAGCGTTAAGGGGAACTGAAGCTTTCTTT.

The V and J genes are TRBV5-5 and TRBJ1-3; D may be TRBD1 (5 bases). V was pared by 3 bases and J by 0 bases, with 10 bases between. The CDR3 covers 15 residues. Germline V gene data show CDR1 as SGHKS and CDR2 as YYEKEE (reference sequence). CDR3 sequence (DNA): TGTGCCAGCAGCTCGGGACGGATCTCTGGAAACACCATATATTTT. It codes for CASSSGRISGNTIYF. The whole variable domain, remainder taken from reference TRBV5-5 and TRBJ1-3, is DAGVTQSPTHLIKTRGQQVTLRCSPISGHKSVSWYQQVLGQGPQFIFQYYEKEERGRGNFPDRFSARQFPNYSSELNVNALLLGDSALYLCASSSGRISGNTIYFGEGSWLTVV.

CDR3 nucleotide sequence: TGTGCCAGCTCACCGAGCTCGGGACGGATCTATGGCTACACCTTC. Its protein is CASSPSSGRIYGYTF. V usage is TRBV18 and J usage is TRBJ1-2; tentative D call: TRBD1 (5 bases). The CDR3 length is 15 residues. Trimming stripped 3 bases from V and 4 bases from J, with 15 bases between. Germline V gene lookup returns CDR1 KGHSH and CDR2 LQKENI.